The 25 T cell receptor beta chains listed next were all sequenced from one sample in a study of early T cells in non-severe SARS-CoV-2 infection. TCRdb passed the 5' RACE reads through MiXCR, listing each CDR3 protein once. The sample includes 50,000 to 65,000 distinct CDR3 sequences, over 9% of them seen just once. The sample consisted of whole blood, taken at baseline. These receptors were collected from an adult who was a healthcare worker with PCR-confirmed SARS-CoV-2 infection or an uninfected control (not recorded which).

The chain links TRBV7-2 to TRBJ2-7; tentative D call: TRBD2 (6 bases). Trimming removed 6 bases from V and 3 bases from J, with 18 bases in between. The CDR3 contains 15 residues. Germline CDR1 and CDR2: SGHTA and FQGNSA. The CDR3 coding sequence is TGTGCCAGCAGACCCATAGCGGTCCCTTACTACGAGCAGTACTTC. This translates into CASRPIAVPYYEQYF.

This clonotype was counted between two and nine times. This chain joins TRBV11-2 and TRBJ1-2; the D is unclear. Trimming left V 5 bases short and J 8 bases short, with 21 bases between. The CDR3 runs 15 residues. The V gene's germline CDR1 is SGHAT and CDR2 FQNNGV. CDR3 DNA sequence: TGTGCCAGCAGCCCCGTCCGTTCGTCGAAGACCGGCTACACCTTC. Its translation: CASSPVRSSKTGYTF.

The J gene is TRBJ2-2, the V gene TRBV2; tentatively, D is TRBD1 (6 bases). Trimming removed 6 bases at V and 4 bases at J, with 9 bases between. The CDR3 loop spans 13 amino acids. Per the germline V gene, CDR1 is SNHLY and CDR2 is FYNNEI. CDR3 coding DNA: TGTGCCAGCAGGGACAGATTCACCGGGGAGCTGTTTTTT. Residues: CASRDRFTGELFF. Filled out from reference TRBV2 and TRBJ2-2, the complete variable domain reads EPEVTQTPSHQVTQMGQEVILRCVPISNHLYFYWYRQILGQKVEFLVSFYNNEISEKSEIFDDQFSVERPDGSNFTLKIRSTKLEDSAMYFCASRDRFTGELFFGEGSRLTVL.

The chain is built from TRBV18 and TRBJ2-3; D perhaps matches TRBD2 (5 bases). The germline V gene has CDR1 KGHSH and CDR2 LQKENI. The CDR3 sequence is 15 residues long. V was pared by 3 bases and J by 0 bases, with 10 bases between. This chain's CDR3 is CASSPSSGSTDTQYF. In DNA, the CDR3 is TGTGCCAGCTCACCGTCCAGCGGTAGCACAGATACGCAGTATTTT.

The chain joins TRBV19 to TRBJ2-1; TRBD2 matches at 13 bases. V was pared by 4 bases and J by 6 bases, with 3 bases of the junction left unmatched. Looked up from germline, CDR1 is LNHDA and CDR2 is SQIVND (reference sequence). The CDR3 sequence is 15 residues long. Here the CDR3 reads CASSTRTSGGNEQFF. The CDR3 region has the DNA TGTGCCAGTAGTACCCGGACTAGCGGGGGCAATGAGCAGTTCTTC.

In its sample, this clonotype was seen many times. The chain uses TRBV10-3 and TRBJ1-1; D uncertain. Germline V gene lookup returns CDR1 ENHRY and CDR2 SYGVKD. The CDR3 runs to 13 residues. V gave up 10 bases and J gave up 0 bases, with 12 bases separating them. CDR3 bases: TGTGCCAGTTCGGACTCCTTGAACACTGAAGCTTTCTTT. Translating gives CASSDSLNTEAFF.

The V and J genes are TRBV11-2 and TRBJ2-7; D not resolved. V gave up 5 bases and J gave up 6 bases, with 20 bases separating them. CDR1 is SGHAT, CDR2 FQNNGV, per germline. CDR3 size: 15 residues. The CDR3 bases are TGTGCCAGCAGCCCCGCCAGGTCTTCCTTTCGCGAGCAGTACTTC. This encodes CASSPARSSFREQYF.

The chain joins TRBV6-6 to TRBJ1-2; D perhaps matches TRBD1 (5 bases). This CDR3 is 15 amino acids long. Trimming shortened V by 6 bases and J by 6 bases, and 20 bases separated the two germline ends. Germline V gene data show CDR1 as MNHNY and CDR2 as SVGAGI (reference sequence). Here the CDR3 reads CASSPGAAGSDGYTF. For the CDR3, the DNA is TGTGCCAGCAGCCCCGGAGCCGCAGGGTCCGATGGCTACACCTTC.

This clonotype showed up many times. V and J are TRBV11-2 and TRBJ1-6; D gene uncertain. CDR3 length: 14 amino acids. In germline, CDR1 is SGHAT, CDR2 FQNNGV. The V gene lost 5 bases and the J gene lost 7 bases, with 12 bases spanning the gap. CDR3 sequence: CASSQAATNSPLHF. CDR3 sequence (DNA): TGTGCCAGCAGCCAGGCGGCGACGAATTCACCCCTCCACTTT.

There are many counts of this clonotype. This chain uses TRBV5-4 with TRBJ1-2; D gene uncertain. Per the germline V gene, CDR1 is SGHNT and CDR2 is YYREEE (reference sequence). The CDR3 totals 14 residues. V shed 4 bases and J shed 2 bases, with 12 bases lying between them. CDR3 sequence: CASSRGPRNYGYTF. CDR3 in DNA: TGTGCCAGCAGCCGTGGACCCAGGAACTATGGCTACACCTTC.

The V gene is TRBV20-1, the J gene TRBJ2-7; weak D call: TRBD2 (6 bases). Per the germline V gene, CDR1 is DFQATT and CDR2 is SNEGSKA (reference sequence). The V end lost 2 bases, the J end lost 6 bases, and 14 bases lay between the germline ends. This CDR3 contains 13 residues. The CDR3 region has the DNA TGCAGTGCTAGAAACCGGGTGGGGGGCGAGCAGTACTTC. Its translation is CSARNRVGGEQYF.

This clonotype was counted ten times or more. This chain connects TRBV18 to TRBJ1-5; the match to TRBD1 covers 8 bases. This CDR3 is built from 15 residues. The V and J ends lost 4 bases and 6 bases, in that order; junction bases with no gene match: 8. Germline CDR1 KGHSH, CDR2 LQKENI. The chain's CDR3 is CASSLGQGRVQPQHF. CDR3 in DNA: TGTGCCAGCTCACTAGGACAGGGAAGAGTTCAGCCCCAGCATTTT. The full variable domain, its missing parts supplied by reference TRBV18 and TRBJ1-5, is NAGVMQNPRHLVRRRGQEARLRCSPMKGHSHVYWYRQLPEEGLKFMVYLQKENIIDESGMPKERFSAEFPKEGPSILRIQQVVRGDSAAYFCASSLGQGRVQPQHFGDGTRLSIL.

This clonotype was detected a few times. This chain uses TRBV5-1 with TRBJ2-7; D is undetermined. V shed 0 bases and J shed 4 bases, with 11 bases lying between them. Germline V gene data show CDR1 as SGHRS and CDR2 as YFSETQ. This CDR3 contains 14 residues. The CDR3 loop reads CASSLGAQKYEQYF. The CDR3 DNA reads TGCGCCAGCAGCTTGGGCGCACAGAAGTACGAGCAGTACTTC.

The chain uses TRBV12-3 or TRBV12-4 and TRBJ2-3; the D call may be TRBD1 or TRBD2 (7 bases each). The CDR3 has 14 amino acids. V lost 7 bases to trimming and J lost 4 bases, with 15 bases between them. For the CDR3, the DNA is TGTGCCAGCACCCCAGGGGGGGTGGCAGATACGCAGTATTTT. It encodes CASTPGGVADTQYF.

For the CDR3, the DNA is TGTGCCAGCAGTTCCGCAGGGGGCTTCGGCTACACCTTC. It specifies CASSSAGGFGYTF. This chain uses TRBV6-6 with TRBJ1-2; 8 nucleotides match TRBD1. Germline V gene sequence: CDR1 MNHNY, CDR2 SVGAGI (reference sequence). This CDR3 contains 13 residues. J was trimmed by 8 bases and V by 4 bases; bases with no gene match: 6.

This clonotype came up a few times. This CDR3 is missing its conserved last phenylalanine or tryptophan, likely due to a read error. The DNA is omitted, as the CDR3 cannot be located on it reliably, and the CDR3 follows TCRdb's listing. The V gene is TRBV5-4, the J gene TRBJ1-1; no check of the table's D call, TRBD1, against the DNA was made. Looked up from germline, CDR1 is SGHNT and CDR2 is YYREEE (reference sequence). Inclusive of both ends, the CDR3 amounts to 14 amino acids. The CDR3 reads CASSLGGSGQGRLL.

This chain connects TRBV19 to TRBJ2-2, with D unresolved. The V gene lost 3 bases and the J gene lost 0 bases, with 8 bases spanning the gap. This CDR3 region has 15 residues. In germline, CDR1 is LNHDA, CDR2 SQIVND (reference sequence). The CDR3 loop is CASSMFRTNTGELFF. The CDR3 DNA follows: TGTGCCAGTAGTATGTTCAGAACGAACACCGGGGAGCTGTTTTTT.

J is TRBJ2-2 and V is TRBV9; D remains ambiguous. Trimming removed 6 bases from V and 4 bases from J, with 19 bases in between. Germline V gene sequence: CDR1 SGDLS, CDR2 YYNGEE. The CDR3 runs 16 residues. CDR3 in amino acids: CASKENSGASTGELFF. Written as DNA, the CDR3 is TGTGCCAGCAAGGAAAATTCCGGCGCCTCCACCGGGGAGCTGTTTTTT.

The chain combines TRBV29-1 with TRBJ2-7; D not resolved. V gave up 0 bases and J gave up 0 bases, with 3 bases separating them. The length of the CDR3 is 12 residues. Germline values: CDR1 SQVTM, CDR2 ANQGSEA. The CDR3 bases are TGCAGCGTTGAAGAGGGCTCCTACGAGCAGTACTTC. This codes for CSVEEGSYEQYF.

This clonotype was detected many times. The chain has TRBV15 and TRBJ1-1, with D uncertain. Per germline, CDR1 LNHNV and CDR2 YYDKDF (reference sequence). V dropped 1 base and J dropped 1 base, with 4 bases sitting between them. CDR3 length: 13 residues. The CDR3 sequence: CATSRVGNTEAFF. The CDR3 DNA reads TGTGCCACCAGCAGAGTTGGGAACACTGAAGCTTTCTTT.

The V call is TRBV5-5, the J call TRBJ2-3, with a possible D match to TRBD2 (6 bases). V was trimmed by 1 base and J by 0 bases, leaving 12 bases between them. CDR1 is SGHKS and CDR2 is YYEKEE in the germline V gene (reference sequence). CDR3 length: 16 residues. The CDR3 coding sequence is TGTGCCAGCAGCTTGCAGGCGGGGTTAAGCACAGATACGCAGTATTTT. The encoded protein is CASSLQAGLSTDTQYF. The variable domain in full, completed from reference TRBV5-5 and TRBJ2-3, reads DAGVTQSPTHLIKTRGQQVTLRCSPISGHKSVSWYQQVLGQGPQFIFQYYEKEERGRGNFPDRFSARQFPNYSSELNVNALLLGDSALYLCASSLQAGLSTDTQYFGPGTRLTVL.

The sample holds a few counts of this clonotype. The chain links TRBV11-2 to TRBJ2-3; D remains unclear. CDR1 is SGHAT and CDR2 is FQNNGV in the germline V gene. This CDR3 is built from 15 residues. Between the trimmed V and J ends, which lost 5 bases and 1 base, there was a span of 13 bases. Here the CDR3 reads CASSQFLRGTDTQYF. The CDR3 region has the DNA TGTGCCAGCAGCCAATTCCTTCGGGGCACAGATACGCAGTATTTT.

This clonotype was picked up a small number of times. The rearrangement joins TRBV12-3 or TRBV12-4 to TRBJ2-7; D may be TRBD1 (5 bases). Trimming shortened V by 2 bases and J by 2 bases, and 19 bases separated the two germline ends. The CDR3 sequence is 17 residues long. The CDR3 DNA reads as TGTGCCAGCAGTTTAAAGATATCACAGGCGAGCCCCTACGAGCAGTACTTC. Translation: CASSLKISQASPYEQYF.

This clonotype has a handful of counts. The chain is built from TRBV6-5 and TRBJ2-1; 7 bases agree with TRBD1. Germline assignment: CDR1 MNHEY and CDR2 SVGAGI. The CDR3 loop spans 15 amino acids. The trim removed 2 bases at V and 0 bases at J, leaving 1 base unmatched. This chain's CDR3 is CASSYRDSSYNEQFF. The CDR3 nucleotides are TGTGCCAGCAGTTACCGGGACAGCTCCTACAATGAGCAGTTCTTC.

The rearrangement links TRBV12-3 or TRBV12-4 to TRBJ1-2; D remains unclear. The CDR3 is 13 residues long. Trimming pared 6 bases from V and 4 bases from J, leaving 12 bases between. CDR3 sequence: CASSRDGPYGYTF. CDR3 bases: TGTGCCAGCAGCCGTGATGGACCCTATGGCTACACCTTC.